This T cell receptor (beta chain) was found in a study of T cell responses to AZD1222 COVID-19 vaccine. Whole-study findings and limits: Repertoires were obtained only post-peak T cell response. The study reported that nearly half of spike-specific TCRs target unmutated variant regions. The donor group comprised mostly white British people and more females; the analysis possibly underestimated clonal diversity. Just a handful of AZD1222 recipients tested seropositive at baseline.

A word on this clone: What it recognizes is unknown.

Sequencing was performed with immunoSEQ multiplex PCR; in TCRdb, only in-frame clones are kept and a portion is missing. Altogether about 120,000 clones are present, 70% to 90% being singletons, with the ten largest covering more than 3%. Germline loops: CDR1 SEHNR, CDR2 FQNEAQ (reference sequence). V was cut by 1 base and J by 0 bases, with 7 bases left in between. The CDR3 runs to 15 residues. This material consisted of peripheral blood, taken on day 0 of AZD1222 vaccination. The chain uses TRBV7-9 and TRBJ1-5, with a tentative D call TRBD1 (5 bases). This sequence was found in an adult in good health. CDR3 in amino acids: CASSLGQHSNQPQHF. DNA for the CDR3: TGTGCCAGCAGCTTAGGACAGCATAGCAATCAGCCCCAGCATTTT.